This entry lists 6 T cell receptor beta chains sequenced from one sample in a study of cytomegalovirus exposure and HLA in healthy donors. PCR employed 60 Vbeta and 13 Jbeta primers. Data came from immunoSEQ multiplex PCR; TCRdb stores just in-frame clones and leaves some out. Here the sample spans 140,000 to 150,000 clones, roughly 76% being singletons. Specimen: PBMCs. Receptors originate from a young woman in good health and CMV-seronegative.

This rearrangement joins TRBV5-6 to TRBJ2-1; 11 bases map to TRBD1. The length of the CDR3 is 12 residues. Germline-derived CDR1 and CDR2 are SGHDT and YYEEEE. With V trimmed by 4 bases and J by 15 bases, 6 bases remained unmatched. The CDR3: CASSTRDRGLFF. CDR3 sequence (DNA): TGTGCCAGCAGCACCCGGGACAGGGGGTTGTTCTTC.

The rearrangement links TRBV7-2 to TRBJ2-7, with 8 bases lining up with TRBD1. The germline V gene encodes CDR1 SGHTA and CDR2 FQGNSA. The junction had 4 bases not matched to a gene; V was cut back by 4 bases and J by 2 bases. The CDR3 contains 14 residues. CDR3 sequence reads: CASSYRDRTYEQYF. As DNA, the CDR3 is TGTGCCAGCAGCTACCGGGACAGGACCTACGAGCAGTACTTC.

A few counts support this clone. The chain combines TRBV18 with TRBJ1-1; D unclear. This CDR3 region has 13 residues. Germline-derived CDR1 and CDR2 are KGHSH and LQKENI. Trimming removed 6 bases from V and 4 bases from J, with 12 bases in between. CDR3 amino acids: CASSREISTEAFF. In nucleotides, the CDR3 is TGTGCCAGCTCTCGGGAAATCAGCACTGAAGCTTTCTTT. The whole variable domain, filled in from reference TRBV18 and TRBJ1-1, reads NAGVMQNPRHLVRRRGQEARLRCSPMKGHSHVYWYRQLPEEGLKFMVYLQKENIIDESGMPKERFSAEFPKEGPSILRIQQVVRGDSAAYFCASSREISTEAFFGQGTRLTVV.

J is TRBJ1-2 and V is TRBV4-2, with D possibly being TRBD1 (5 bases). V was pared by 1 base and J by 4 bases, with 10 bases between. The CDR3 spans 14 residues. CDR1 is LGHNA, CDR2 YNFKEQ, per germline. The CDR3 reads CASSQGIDSYGYTF. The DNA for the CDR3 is TGTGCCAGCAGCCAAGGGATCGACAGCTATGGCTACACCTTC.

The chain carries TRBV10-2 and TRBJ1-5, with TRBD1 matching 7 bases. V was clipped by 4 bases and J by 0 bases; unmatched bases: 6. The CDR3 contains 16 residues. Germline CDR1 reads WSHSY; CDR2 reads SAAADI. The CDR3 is CASSAQGLGSNQPQHF. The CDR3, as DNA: TGCGCCAGCAGTGCACAGGGGTTGGGTAGCAATCAGCCCCAGCATTTT.

CDR3 in DNA: TGCGCCAGCCAACCTAAGGGGTCTAGCGGATACACAGATACGCAGTATTTT. Translating it yields CASQPKGSSGYTDTQYF. The chain recombines TRBV5-1 with TRBJ2-3, with 7 bases lining up with TRBD2. Germline loops: CDR1 SGHRS, CDR2 YFSETQ. J lost 2 bases, V lost 7 bases, and 16 bases had no gene match. CDR3 length equals 17 residues.